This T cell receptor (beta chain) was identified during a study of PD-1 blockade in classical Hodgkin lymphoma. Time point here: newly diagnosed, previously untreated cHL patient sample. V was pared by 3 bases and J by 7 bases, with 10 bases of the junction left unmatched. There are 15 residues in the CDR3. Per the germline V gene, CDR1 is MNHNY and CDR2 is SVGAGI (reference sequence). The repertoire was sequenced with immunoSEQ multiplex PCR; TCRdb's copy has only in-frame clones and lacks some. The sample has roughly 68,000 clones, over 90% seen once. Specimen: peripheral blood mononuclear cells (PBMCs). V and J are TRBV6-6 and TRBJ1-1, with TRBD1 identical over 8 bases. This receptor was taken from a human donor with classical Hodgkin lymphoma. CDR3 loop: CASSYRTGRIVEAFF. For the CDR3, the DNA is TGTGCCAGCAGTTATCGGACAGGGAGGATTGTTGAAGCTTTCTTT.